This is a list of T cell receptor beta chains from one sample in a study of cytomegalovirus exposure and HLA in healthy donors. Here immunoSEQ multiplex PCR was the method, and the copy in TCRdb shows in-frame clones only, minus some. This repertoire shows approximately 46,000 clones, over 85% found once; its top ten account for around 2.1%. The specimen was PBMCs. All receptors derive from a young woman in good health and CMV-seronegative. The CDR3 runs from the conserved cysteine through the conserved F or W. The D gene is left open where the match is weak. A row's size may be missing; if present it is once, few, many or a size class.

once | TRBJ1-2 | TRBD1 | TRBV2 | CASRDRAYYGYTF | TGTGCCAGCAGAGACAGGGCCTACTATGGCTACACCTTC
once | TRBJ2-7 | TRBD1 | TRBV5-5 | CASTGWGQGSYEQYF | TGTGCCAGCACCGGTTGGGGACAGGGATCCTACGAGCAGTACTTC
NA | TRBJ2-2 | NA | TRBV18 | CASSMAASLAGELFF | TGTGCCAGCTCAATGGCGGCCTCACTGGCCGGGGAGCTGTTTTTT
NA | TRBJ1-4 | TRBD1 | TRBV7-9 | CASSFQGAREKLFF | TGTGCCAGCAGCTTTCAGGGGGCTAGGGAAAAACTGTTTTTT
few | TRBJ2-1 | TRBD2 | TRBV6-5 | CASRLKRGGYNEQFF | TGTGCCAGCAGACTTAAGCGGGGGGGCTACAATGAGCAGTTCTTC
once | TRBJ2-2 | NA | TRBV4-2 | CASSQEDAGSSGGELFF | TGTGCCAGCAGCCAAGAGGATGCGGGATCATCTGGCGGGGAGCTGTTTTTT
NA | TRBJ2-5 | NA | TRBV5-4 | CASSLAAQETQYF | TGTGCCAGCAGCTTAGCGGCCCAAGAGACCCAGTACTTC
NA | TRBJ2-1 | TRBD2 | TRBV30 | CAWRRRLAGVEQFF | TGTGCCTGGAGAAGGCGACTAGCGGGAGTTGAGCAGTTCTTC
once | TRBJ1-1 | NA | TRBV2 | CASGEEMNTEAFF | TGTGCCAGTGGTGAGGAGATGAACACTGAAGCTTTCTTT
NA | TRBJ2-1 | TRBD2 | TRBV4-2 | CASSQDGGGAYNEQFF | TGTGCCAGCAGCCAAGATGGTGGGGGGGCCTACAATGAGCAGTTCTTC
NA | TRBJ2-7 | TRBD1 | TRBV9 | CASSTPSGTGHSYEQYF | TGTGCCAGCAGCACCCCATCCGGGACAGGTCACTCCTACGAGCAGTACTTC
NA | TRBJ1-4 | NA | TRBV28 | CASRTGGGLNEKLFF | TGTGCCAGCAGAACGGGGGGGGGCTTAAATGAAAAACTGTTTTTT
NA | TRBJ2-3 | NA | TRBV5-4 | CASSFSVISTDTQYF | TGTGCCAGCAGCTTTAGCGTAATTAGCACAGATACGCAGTATTTT
NA | TRBJ1-3 | NA | TRBV18 | CASSPRTVPSGNTIYF | TGTGCCAGCTCACCGAGGACAGTACCCTCTGGAAACACCATATATTTT
NA | TRBJ1-1 | TRBD1 | TRBV27 | CASRRDRLMNTEAFF | TGTGCCAGCAGGCGGGACAGACTCATGAACACTGAAGCTTTCTTT
NA | TRBJ1-1 | NA | TRBV5-1 | CASTGYTEAFF | TGCGCCAGTACCGGGTACACTGAAGCTTTCTTT
NA | TRBJ1-5 | NA | TRBV28 | CASSLTGSQPQHF | TGTGCCAGCAGTCTTACAGGGTCACAGCCCCAGCATTTT
NA | TRBJ2-6 | NA | TRBV6-6 | CASNLRVGGRGDVLTF | TGTGCCAGCAACTTGCGGGTCGGTGGGCGGGGAGACGTCCTGACTTTC
once | TRBJ1-4 | TRBD1 | TRBV6-1 | CASSEALGQGASTNEKLFF | TGTGCCAGCAGTGAAGCTCTGGGACAGGGGGCATCAACTAATGAAAAACTGTTTTTT
once | TRBJ2-3 | NA | TRBV5-5 | CASSLGYGGRTDTQYF | TGTGCCAGCAGCTTGGGGTACGGCGGCCGGACAGATACGCAGTATTTT
NA | TRBJ2-2 | TRBD2 | TRBV2 | CARGLAGGLNTGELFF | TGTGCCAGAGGACTAGCGGGGGGCCTGAACACCGGGGAGCTGTTTTTT
NA | TRBJ2-7 | NA | TRBV7-2 | CASSLEALTYEQYF | TGTGCCAGCAGCTTAGAAGCGTTAACCTACGAGCAGTACTTC
NA | TRBJ1-4 | TRBD1 | TRBV19 | CASSTQGSFGEKLFF | TGTGCCAGTAGTACACAGGGGAGTTTCGGTGAAAAACTGTTTTTT
NA | TRBJ1-1 | TRBD1 | TRBV10-2 | CAGRGRDTEAFF | TGCGCCGGCAGGGGGCGCGACACTGAAGCTTTCTTT
NA | TRBJ1-2 | TRBD1 | TRBV5-1 | CASSYGTANYGYTF | TGCGCCAGCAGCTACGGGACAGCTAACTATGGCTACACCTTC
NA | TRBJ1-4 | TRBD1 | TRBV30 | CAWSTGQGGNEKLFF | TGTGCCTGGAGTACCGGACAGGGGGGAAATGAAAAACTGTTTTTT
NA | TRBJ2-7 | NA | TRBV18 | CASSPEAGSSYEQYF | TGTGCCAGCTCACCAGAGGCGGGATCCTCCTACGAGCAGTACTTC
NA | TRBJ2-1 | NA | TRBV11-2 | CASSFGGPLYNEQFF | TGTGCCAGCAGCTTCGGGGGGCCCCTCTACAATGAGCAGTTCTTC
once | TRBJ1-3 | NA | TRBV9 | CASSSLPGSGNTIYF | TGTGCCAGCAGCTCACTCCCGGGGTCTGGAAACACCATATATTTT
NA | TRBJ1-1 | NA | TRBV27 | CASSSKTVLHTEAFF | TGTGCCAGCAGTTCTAAGACAGTACTTCACACTGAAGCTTTCTTT